The 4 T cell receptor beta chains below all came from one sample that was sequenced in a study of technical replicates of blood from a handful of donors. Repertoires were generated with immunoSEQ multiplex PCR, while TCRdb's copy carries only in-frame clones and drops some. The profile shows about 87,000 clones, approximately 95% of them singletons. The sequenced sample consisted of T cells isolated from PBMCs. The receptors derive from a human donor in good health.

The chain is built from TRBV11-2 and TRBJ2-1; 10 positions match TRBD2. Trimming removed 1 base from V and 9 bases from J; junction bases left unmatched: 6. Germline V gene data show CDR1 as SGHAT and CDR2 as FQNNGV. This CDR3 is 15 amino acids long. Here the CDR3 reads CASSLVLAGVGEQFF. The DNA of the CDR3 is TGTGCCAGCAGCTTAGTCCTAGCGGGAGTGGGTGAGCAGTTCTTC. The full variable domain, with the rest looked up from reference TRBV11-2 and TRBJ2-1, is EAGVAQSPRYKIIEKRQSVAFWCNPISGHATLYWYQQILGQGPKLLIQFQNNGVVDDSQLPKDRFSAERLKGVDSTLKIQPAKLEDSAVYLCASSLVLAGVGEQFFGPGTRLTVL.

This chain links TRBV25-1 with TRBJ1-1; D possibly corresponds to TRBD1 (5 bases). Germline V gives CDR1 MGHDK, CDR2 SYGVNS. CDR3 length equals 14 residues. V was pared by 2 bases and J by 1 base, with 8 bases between. CDR3 loop: CASSEGRANTEAFF. The CDR3 nucleotides are TGTGCCAGCAGTGAAGGCAGGGCGAACACTGAAGCTTTCTTT.

The gene calls are TRBV5-1 and TRBJ2-6; tentative D call: TRBD1 (5 bases). Trimming took 3 bases from V and 1 from J, leaving 5 bases between them. The CDR3 totals 14 residues. Germline CDR1 and CDR2: SGHRS and YFSETQ. CDR3 nucleotide sequence: TGCGCCAGCAGCTCAGGGTCTGGGGCCAACGTCCTGACTTTC. It specifies CASSSGSGANVLTF.

The CDR3 DNA follows: TGTGCCAGCAGCCGGGGTTCCGCTGGCTACACCTTC. Amino acid sequence: CASSRGSAGYTF. The chain links TRBV2 to TRBJ1-2; D is unclear. Germline V lookup: CDR1 SNHLY, CDR2 FYNNEI. The CDR3 extends over 12 amino acids. Trimming took off 6 bases at V and 7 bases at J, with 12 bases between the two ends.